The clone carrying this TCR beta chain was observed many times. Its specificity is unknown. There are 11 residues in the CDR3. Trimming shortened V by 6 bases and J by 8 bases, and 8 bases separated the two germline ends. Per the germline V gene, CDR1 is SEHNR and CDR2 is FQNEAQ (reference sequence). These data originate in a study of T cell repertoires in cytomegalovirus infection. For the study at large: Public TCR beta signature analysis indicated the presence of both CMV infection and matching HLA type.

The study, taken as a whole, reports: Identification of carriers of CMV plus the relevant HLA was achieved through cumulative public TCR beta family frequency. HLA-C-restricted CMV clonotypes gave the most frequent clonotype in two of eight donors.

TCRdb re-derived calls from the reads in MiXCR, one entry per CDR3 protein. This table has around 450,000 distinct CDR3 sequences, around 11% appearing once. This sequence joins TRBV7-9 and TRBJ2-1; D is undetermined. The TCR sequence derives from a human donor in good health (CMV status not recorded). Some clones in this sample may be carry-over from other donors' samples. Specimen: PBMCs. CDR3 DNA sequence: TGTGCCAGCAGGGCTACGGATGAGCAGTTCTTC. Residues: CASRATDEQFF.